Listed below are T cell receptor beta chains from one sample, sequenced in a study of T cell responses to AZD1222 COVID-19 vaccine. Produced via immunoSEQ multiplex PCR; TCRdb's table is partial and in-frame only. The sample yields hundreds of thousands of clones, about 93% seen once. The material sequenced was peripheral blood, taken on day 0 of MenACWY control vaccination. These receptors were taken from an adult in good health. Each CDR3 is given with its conserved first and last residue. D genes are given only for firm matches. Only some rows state a clone size, as once, few, many or a class for expanded clones.

j_gene: TRBJ1-5; v_gene: TRBV19; abundance: .; d_gene: .; CDR3aa: CASSISGVNSNQPQHF; CDR3nt: TGTGCCAGTAGTATCTCCGGTGTGAATAGCAATCAGCCCCAGCATTTT
j_gene: TRBJ2-1; v_gene: TRBV18; abundance: .; d_gene: .; CDR3aa: CASSPPGRSYNEQFF; CDR3nt: TGTGCCAGCTCACCACCTGGTCGGTCCTACAATGAGCAGTTCTTC
j_gene: TRBJ1-6; v_gene: TRBV6-4; abundance: .; d_gene: .; CDR3aa: CASSEESSYNSPLHF; CDR3nt: TGTGCCAGCAGTGAGGAAAGCTCCTATAATTCACCCCTCCACTTT
j_gene: TRBJ2-1; v_gene: TRBV3-1/TRBV3-2; abundance: once; d_gene: .; CDR3aa: CASRARGGSNEQFF; CDR3nt: TGTGCCAGCAGGGCCAGGGGGGGCTCCAATGAGCAGTTCTTC
j_gene: TRBJ2-3; v_gene: TRBV18; abundance: .; d_gene: TRBD2; CDR3aa: CASSPGLGTDTQYF; CDR3nt: TGTGCCAGCTCACCAGGACTAGGCACAGATACGCAGTATTTT
j_gene: TRBJ1-2; v_gene: TRBV29-1; abundance: .; d_gene: .; CDR3aa: CSVVGGANYGYTF; CDR3nt: TGCAGCGTTGTAGGGGGAGCTAACTATGGCTACACCTTC
j_gene: TRBJ1-1; v_gene: TRBV19; abundance: .; d_gene: .; CDR3aa: CASSRGAEAFF; CDR3nt: TGTGCCAGTAGTCGTGGTGCTGAAGCTTTCTTT
j_gene: TRBJ2-3; v_gene: TRBV27; abundance: .; d_gene: .; CDR3aa: CASSFLQGGSADTQYF; CDR3nt: TGTGCCAGCAGTTTCCTACAGGGGGGGAGCGCGGATACGCAGTATTTT
j_gene: TRBJ2-1; v_gene: TRBV4-1; abundance: few; d_gene: TRBD1; CDR3aa: CASSHGTGGLGQFF; CDR3nt: TGCGCCAGCAGCCACGGGACAGGGGGCTTGGGGCAGTTCTTC
j_gene: TRBJ2-5; v_gene: TRBV28; abundance: .; d_gene: .; CDR3aa: CASSLGRGPRNTQYF; CDR3nt: TGTGCCAGCAGTTTGGGGAGGGGGCCCCGGAATACCCAGTACTTC
j_gene: TRBJ2-7; v_gene: TRBV20-1; abundance: .; d_gene: .; CDR3aa: CSATGNYEQYF; CDR3nt: TGCAGTGCTACCGGGAACTACGAGCAGTACTTC
j_gene: TRBJ2-3; v_gene: TRBV2; abundance: .; d_gene: .; CDR3aa: CASTAGAGVGDTQYF; CDR3nt: TGTGCCAGCACCGCAGGGGCCGGGGTCGGAGATACGCAGTATTTT
j_gene: TRBJ1-6; v_gene: TRBV19; abundance: .; d_gene: .; CDR3aa: CASSISDRRRSPLHF; CDR3nt: TGTGCCAGTAGTATATCCGACAGAAGGAGGTCACCCCTCCACTTT
j_gene: TRBJ2-1; v_gene: TRBV7-3; abundance: once; d_gene: TRBD1; CDR3aa: CASSSRQGAHNEQFF; CDR3nt: TGTGCCAGCAGCTCCCGACAGGGGGCCCACAATGAGCAGTTCTTC
j_gene: TRBJ2-1; v_gene: TRBV7-9; abundance: .; d_gene: .; CDR3aa: CASSRYNEQFF; CDR3nt: TGTGCCAGCAGCCGCTACAATGAGCAGTTCTTC
j_gene: TRBJ2-1; v_gene: TRBV19; abundance: .; d_gene: .; CDR3aa: CASSILAAYNEQFF; CDR3nt: TGTGCCAGTAGTATACTAGCAGCTTACAATGAGCAGTTCTTC
j_gene: TRBJ1-4; v_gene: TRBV11-2; abundance: .; d_gene: TRBD1; CDR3aa: CASSPGQGRVCGEKLFF; CDR3nt: TGTGCCAGCAGCCCCGGACAGGGCCGGGTATGCGGTGAAAAACTGTTTTTT
j_gene: TRBJ1-2; v_gene: TRBV4-3; abundance: .; d_gene: .; CDR3aa: CASSQDRRASVAYGYTF; CDR3nt: TGCGCCAGCAGCCAAGATCGCAGGGCCTCCGTAGCCTATGGCTACACCTTC
j_gene: TRBJ1-4; v_gene: TRBV30; abundance: .; d_gene: .; CDR3aa: CACRGGTSPTGEKLFF; CDR3nt: TGTGCCTGTCGGGGCGGGACATCTCCGACAGGAGAAAAACTGTTTTTT
j_gene: TRBJ1-3; v_gene: TRBV7-2; abundance: .; d_gene: .; CDR3aa: CASSLDGRGNTIYF; CDR3nt: TGTGCCAGCAGCCTAGACGGACGAGGAAACACCATATATTTT
j_gene: TRBJ2-3; v_gene: TRBV4-2; abundance: .; d_gene: TRBD2; CDR3aa: CASSQLSGGTDTQYF; CDR3nt: TGTGCCAGCAGCCAACTTTCGGGGGGGACAGATACGCAGTATTTT
j_gene: TRBJ1-6; v_gene: TRBV20-1; abundance: .; d_gene: .; CDR3aa: CSASLRSLKNSPLHF; CDR3nt: TGCAGTGCTAGTCTCAGATCTTTGAAGAATTCACCCCTCCACTTT
j_gene: TRBJ1-1; v_gene: TRBV5-1; abundance: .; d_gene: .; CDR3aa: CASSSHGVNTEAFF; CDR3nt: TGCGCCAGCAGCTCCCACGGGGTGAACACTGAAGCTTTCTTT
j_gene: TRBJ1-5; v_gene: TRBV19; abundance: .; d_gene: .; CDR3aa: CAARGTNQPQHF; CDR3nt: TGTGCCGCGAGGGGGACCAATCAGCCCCAGCATTTT
j_gene: TRBJ1-1; v_gene: TRBV3-1/TRBV3-2; abundance: .; d_gene: .; CDR3aa: CASKTGNTEAFF; CDR3nt: TGTGCCAGCAAGACAGGGAACACTGAAGCTTTCTTT
j_gene: TRBJ2-7; v_gene: TRBV19; abundance: .; d_gene: .; CDR3aa: CASTISYRVGYEQYF; CDR3nt: TGTGCCAGTACCATTTCGTACAGGGTAGGCTACGAGCAGTACTTC
j_gene: TRBJ1-1; v_gene: TRBV3-1/TRBV3-2; abundance: .; d_gene: .; CDR3aa: CASRSGQRTTEAFF; CDR3nt: TGTGCCAGCAGAAGTGGACAGAGGACTACTGAAGCTTTCTTT
j_gene: TRBJ1-1; v_gene: TRBV7-9; abundance: .; d_gene: TRBD1; CDR3aa: CASSPDRGPLNTEAFF; CDR3nt: TGTGCCAGCAGCCCCGACAGGGGCCCCCTGAACACTGAAGCTTTCTTT